The 20 T cell receptor beta chains listed next were all sequenced from one sample in a study of blood T cells in healthy people across ages (dated by TCRdb to 2014 to 2015). Libraries were constructed by 5' RACE. Sequencing was carried out with an Illumina HiSeq 2500. A second PCR of about 7 to 12 cycles was run with a J-beta primer mix and a sample-barcoded 5' primer. The public reads were quality trimmed at Q25 with fastp and then assembled into clones with MiXCR by TCRdb, keeping productive beta chains. Under each unique CDR3 protein, matching rows form one entry showing the most common genes and DNA. This sample lists approximately 1.5 million distinct CDR3 sequences; approximately 32% were detected once. Clones ranked in the top ten supply about 11% of the sample. The sample comprised blood. The receptors derive from a woman in her thirties in good health.

J is TRBJ2-3 and V is TRBV10-3, with 8 bases lining up with TRBD2. Per germline, CDR1 ENHRY and CDR2 SYGVKD. The CDR3 is 18 amino acids. The trim removed 4 bases at V and 6 bases at J, leaving 18 bases unmatched. The CDR3 loop is CAISAPGGFSVSGDTQYF. The CDR3, as DNA: TGTGCCATCAGTGCCCCGGGGGGGTTTTCCGTCAGCGGGGATACGCAGTATTTT.

This clonotype was observed once. CDR3 protein: CSASVAGYYNEQFF. CDR3 sequence (DNA): TGCAGCGCGAGCGTCGCTGGCTACTACAATGAGCAGTTCTTC. This chain links TRBV29-1 with TRBJ2-1; D gene uncertain. From germline, CDR1 is SQVTM and CDR2 ANQGSEA. The CDR3 is 14 amino acids. V shed 7 bases and J shed 3 bases, with 16 bases lying between them.

The J gene is TRBJ1-6, the V gene TRBV2; 8 bases line up with TRBD1. CDR1 and CDR2 (germline): SNHLY, FYNNEI. The CDR3 sequence is 16 residues long. V shed 5 bases, J shed 9 bases, and the junction held 12 bases outside the gene matches. The CDR3, as DNA: TGTGCCAGCAGTTTGAACCGGGACAGGATTTTTTCACCCCTCCACTTT. Its protein is CASSLNRDRIFSPLHF.

This clonotype was observed a handful of times. This chain links TRBV6-2 or TRBV6-3 with TRBJ2-7, with TRBD1 as a possible D gene (5 bases). CDR1 is MNHEY and CDR2 is SVGEGT in the germline V gene. The CDR3 has 12 amino acids. The V gene lost 6 bases and the J gene lost 2 bases, with 8 bases spanning the gap. The CDR3 coding sequence is TGTGCCAGCAGGGGGCTAACCTACGAGCAGTACTTC. The encoded protein is CASRGLTYEQYF.

The chain recombines TRBV20-1 with TRBJ2-5; 9 nucleotides agree with TRBD2. Gene TRBJ2-7 matches the end of the DNA better, so the J call may be wrong. The germline CDR1 and CDR2 sequences are DFQATT and SNEGSKA (reference sequence). The CDR3 totals 14 residues. The CDR3, as DNA: TGCAGTGCTTCTACTAGCGGGCGGACCTACGAGCAGTACTTC. Protein product: CSASTSGRTYEQYF.

This chain connects TRBV9 to TRBJ1-2; 11 nucleotides agree with TRBD1. The germline CDR1 and CDR2 sequences are SGDLS and YYNGEE. The CDR3 sequence is 16 residues long. The J segment lost 7 bases and the V segment lost 1 base, leaving 9 bases of the junction unmatched. CDR3 loop: CASSVLPGQGASGYTF. DNA of the CDR3: TGTGCCAGCAGCGTACTCCCAGGACAGGGGGCTTCTGGCTACACCTTC. The variable domain in full, with the rest retrieved from reference TRBV9 and TRBJ1-2, is DSGVTQTPKHLITATGQRVTLRCSPRSGDLSVYWYQQSLDQGLQFLIQYYNGEERAKGNILERFSAQQFPDLHSELNLSSLELGDSALYFCASSVLPGQGASGYTFGSGTRLTVV.

The chain couples TRBV25-1 to TRBJ2-1; D is perhaps TRBD1 (6 bases). CDR1 and CDR2 from the germline V gene are MGHDK and SYGVNS. This CDR3 is built from 14 residues. V was pared by 10 bases and J by 0 bases, with 13 bases between. The CDR3 nucleotides are TGTGCCACCACGGGACATAGCTCCTACAATGAGCAGTTCTTC. This sequence encodes CATTGHSSYNEQFF.

This clonotype was observed a few times. The V and J genes are TRBV18 and TRBJ1-5; TRBD1 aligns across 7 bases. The germline V gene encodes CDR1 KGHSH and CDR2 LQKENI. Trimming removed 4 bases from V and 7 bases from J; junction bases left unmatched: 7. The CDR3 runs 14 residues. As DNA, the CDR3 is TGTGCCAGCTCACTTCAGGGGGACCGACAGCCCCAGCATTTT. It yields the protein CASSLQGDRQPQHF.

This clonotype was picked up a small number of times. Here the CDR3 DNA reads TGCGCCAGCAGCCAAGAACGGCTCAACAATTCACCCCTCCACTTT. It codes for CASSQERLNNSPLHF. The chain joins TRBV4-1 to TRBJ1-6, with unresolved D. The germline gives CDR1 MGHRA, CDR2 YSYEKL. CDR3 length equals 15 residues. V lost 0 bases to trimming and J lost 7 bases, with 10 bases between them.

This clonotype came up a few times. The chain combines TRBV20-1 with TRBJ2-3; 9 bases match TRBD2. In germline, CDR1 is DFQATT, CDR2 SNEGSKA (reference sequence). CDR3 length equals 15 residues. Unmatched junction bases numbered 7, after V lost 0 bases and J lost 6 bases. The CDR3 coding sequence is TGCAGTGCTAGAGATTCTACTAGCGGGCGTGATACGCAGTATTTT. Translation: CSARDSTSGRDTQYF.

A few counts support this clonotype. The CDR3 here is CASSLGHTEDYGYTF. The CDR3 nucleotides are TGCGCCAGCAGCTTGGGTCATACAGAAGACTATGGCTACACCTTC. The rearrangement joins TRBV5-1 to TRBJ1-2, with unresolved D. V was pared by 0 bases and J by 3 bases, with 12 bases between. CDR3 size: 15 residues. Per the germline V gene, CDR1 is SGHRS and CDR2 is YFSETQ.

The gene calls are TRBV7-2 and TRBJ2-7; D unclear. The V gene's germline CDR1 is SGHTA and CDR2 FQGNSA. Trimming took off 5 bases at V and 2 bases at J, with 16 bases between the two ends. The CDR3 covers 15 residues. CDR3 sequence reads: CASSPPLGQTYEQYF. The CDR3 DNA reads TGTGCCAGCAGCCCCCCCCTCGGCCAGACCTACGAGCAGTACTTC.

There are a few counts of this clonotype. The chain has TRBV25-1 and TRBJ2-2, with D tentatively TRBD2 (5 bases). The length of the CDR3 is 15 residues. Germline CDR1 and CDR2: MGHDK and SYGVNS. Trimming took 0 bases from V and 6 from J, leaving 11 bases between them. CDR3 sequence reads: CASSEYSGVAGELFF. The CDR3 bases are TGTGCCAGCAGTGAATATTCCGGGGTGGCCGGGGAGCTGTTTTTT.

This rearrangement joins TRBV7-8 to TRBJ2-1; no firm D call. Germline lookup yields CDR1 SGHVS and CDR2 FQNEAQ. V dropped 5 bases and J dropped 8 bases, with 19 bases sitting between them. The CDR3 is 15 amino acids. The CDR3 spells CASSQARVQSDEQFF. The CDR3 DNA sequence: TGTGCCAGCAGCCAAGCACGTGTACAGTCCGATGAGCAGTTCTTC. Together with reference TRBV7-8 and TRBJ2-1, the CDR3 gives the full variable domain: GAGVSQSPRYKVAKRGQDVALRCDPISGHVSLFWYQQALGQGPEFLTYFQNEAQLDKSGLPSDRFFAERPEGSVSTLKIQRTQQEDSAVYLCASSQARVQSDEQFFGPGTRLTVL.

This sequence joins TRBV15 and TRBJ1-6, with D tentatively TRBD1 (5 bases). Germline V lookup: CDR1 LNHNV, CDR2 YYDKDF (reference sequence). CDR3 length: 17 residues. Trimming took off 5 bases at V and 5 bases at J, with 19 bases between the two ends. This CDR3 is CATSVIGRGWDNSPLHF. DNA for the CDR3: TGTGCCACCAGCGTTATAGGAAGGGGCTGGGATAATTCACCCCTCCACTTT.

This rearrangement joins TRBV2 to TRBJ2-7; D may be TRBD2 (5 bases). The CDR3 runs to 13 residues. Between the trimmed V and J ends, which lost 9 bases and 0 bases, there was a span of 12 bases. Germline V gives CDR1 SNHLY, CDR2 FYNNEI. This CDR3 reads CASLRESSYEQYF. The CDR3 DNA reads as TGTGCCAGTCTCCGGGAAAGCTCCTACGAGCAGTACTTC.

With respect to this clonotype: An end of the junction differs from the germline gene, which may be a read error. V and J are TRBV20-1 and TRBJ2-4; D is undetermined. The J call may be in error: the DNA end matches TRBJ2-7 better. This CDR3 has 10 amino acids. Germline CDR1 and CDR2: DFQATT and SNEGSKA (reference sequence). CDR3 sequence reads: CSVRDYEQYF. The CDR3 DNA follows: TGCAGTGTTAGAGATTACGAGCAGTACTTC.

This clonotype appeared a single time. The V and J genes are TRBV9 and TRBJ1-2; TRBD1 is a possible D gene (5 bases). Germline CDR1 SGDLS, CDR2 YYNGEE. The V gene lost 4 bases and the J gene lost 8 bases, with 12 bases spanning the gap. The CDR3 contains 12 residues. The CDR3 spells CASSTTALGYTF. The CDR3 DNA reads TGTGCCAGCAGCACGACAGCGCTGGGCTACACCTTC.

The V call is TRBV10-3, the J call TRBJ2-3; D is possibly TRBD2 (6 bases). Per the germline V gene, CDR1 is ENHRY and CDR2 is SYGVKD. Trimming took 3 bases from V and 5 from J, leaving 12 bases between them. The CDR3 spans 14 residues. The CDR3 loop is CAISEGVGGDTQYF. CDR3 bases: TGTGCCATCAGTGAAGGTGTGGGGGGAGATACGCAGTATTTT.

This clonotype was detected a few times. The rearrangement uses TRBV25-1 and TRBJ2-3; D not resolved. Germline V lookup: CDR1 MGHDK, CDR2 SYGVNS. With 11 bases removed from V and 3 bases from J, the gap between germline ends came to 15 bases. CDR3 length: 13 residues. The CDR3 DNA sequence: TGTGCCGGTTTAGTAGGGTCGACAGATACGCAGTATTTT. Translating it yields CAGLVGSTDTQYF.